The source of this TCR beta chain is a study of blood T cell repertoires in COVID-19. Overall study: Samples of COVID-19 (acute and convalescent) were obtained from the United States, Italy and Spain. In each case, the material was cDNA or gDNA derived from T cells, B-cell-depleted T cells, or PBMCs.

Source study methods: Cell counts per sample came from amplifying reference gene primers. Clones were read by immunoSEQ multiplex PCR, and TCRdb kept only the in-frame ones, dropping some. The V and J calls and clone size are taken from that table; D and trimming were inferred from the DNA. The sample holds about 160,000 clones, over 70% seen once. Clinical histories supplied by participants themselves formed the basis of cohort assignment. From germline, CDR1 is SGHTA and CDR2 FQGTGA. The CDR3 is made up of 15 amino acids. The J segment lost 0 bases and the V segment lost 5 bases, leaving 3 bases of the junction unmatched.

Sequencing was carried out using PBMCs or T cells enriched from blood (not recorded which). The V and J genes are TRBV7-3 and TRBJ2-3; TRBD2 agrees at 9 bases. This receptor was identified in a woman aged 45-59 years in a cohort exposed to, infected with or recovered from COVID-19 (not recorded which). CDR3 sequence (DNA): TGTGCCAGCAGCCGGACTAGCGCCAGCACAGATACGCAGTATTTT. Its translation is CASSRTSASTDTQYF.